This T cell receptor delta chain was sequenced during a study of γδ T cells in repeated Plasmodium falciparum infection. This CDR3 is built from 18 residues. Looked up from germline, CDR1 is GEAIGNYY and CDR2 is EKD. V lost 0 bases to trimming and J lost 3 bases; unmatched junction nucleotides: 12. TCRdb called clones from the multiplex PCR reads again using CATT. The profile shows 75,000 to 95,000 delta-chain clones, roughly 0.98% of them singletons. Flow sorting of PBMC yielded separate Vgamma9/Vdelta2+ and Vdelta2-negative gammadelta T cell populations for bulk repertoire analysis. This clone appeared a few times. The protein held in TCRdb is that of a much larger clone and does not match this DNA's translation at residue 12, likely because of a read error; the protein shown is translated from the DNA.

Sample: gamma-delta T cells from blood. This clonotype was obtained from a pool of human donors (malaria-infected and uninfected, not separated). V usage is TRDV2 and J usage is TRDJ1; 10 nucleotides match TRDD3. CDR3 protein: CACDTGKLLGDAPDKLIF. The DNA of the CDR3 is TGTGCCTGTGACACCGGGAAGTTACTGGGGGATGCGCCCGATAAACTCATCTTT.